A selection of T cell receptor beta chains follows, all from one sample in a study of beta chain features in type 1 diabetes. Clones were read by immunoSEQ multiplex PCR, and TCRdb kept only the in-frame ones, dropping some. This sample yields hundreds of thousands of clones, of which about 16% are seen a single time; roughly 0.098% belongs to the top ten. Sequenced material: naive CD4+ T cells from blood. Receptor source: a man aged 18 to 35 in good health. The CDR3 runs from the conserved cysteine through the conserved F or W. For some rows the clone size is stated as once, few or many, or as a class when expanded; others skip it.

v_call	clone_size	j_call	cdr3_aa
TRBV4-2	few	TRBJ1-5	CASSHGQINQPQHF
TRBV5-1	NA	TRBJ2-5	CASAGGLQETQYF
TRBV18	NA	TRBJ2-5	CASSPFVQGASGETQYF
TRBV18	NA	TRBJ2-7	CASSPGGVIYEQYF
TRBV7-2	few	TRBJ2-6	CASSTGSGANVLTF
TRBV6-5	few	TRBJ2-1	CASRWLREIREQFF
TRBV19	NA	TRBJ1-2	CASRTGDNYGYTF
TRBV7-2	NA	TRBJ2-1	CASSLDRRSYNEQFF
TRBV5-1	NA	TRBJ1-5	CASSFFGGDQPQHF
TRBV7-2	few	TRBJ2-7	CASSFNSPYEQYF
TRBV7-9	NA	TRBJ2-1	CASSLGLASDEQFF
TRBV5-1	few	TRBJ1-1	CASSAEEGLRAFF
TRBV14	few	TRBJ1-1	CASSQEGGVRRTEAFF
TRBV29-1	few	TRBJ2-1	CSVEVVGGPYNEQFF
TRBV30	once	TRBJ1-1	CAWKGGRNTEAFF